This T cell receptor (beta chain) stems from a study of identical twins. Via MiXCR, TCRdb re-called the 5' RACE reads, giving one row per CDR3 protein. Here the sample spans some 500,000 distinct CDR3 sequences, around 15% being singletons. In regard to this clonotype: The junction departs from the called germline gene at one end, perhaps through a read error.

The CDR3 covers 15 residues. CDR1 SGHTA and CDR2 FQGNSA come from the germline V gene. This sample also belongs to another study, concerning yellow fever vaccine responses in identical twins.

This clonotype originated in a woman between 18 and 30 years old in good health. What was sequenced was CD4+ T cells sorted from blood. The chain is built from TRBV7-2 and TRBJ2-5; 14 positions agree with TRBD2. CDR3 nucleotides: TGTGCCGGCAGCTTCGGACTAGCGGGAGGAGAGACCCAGTACTTC. Translating gives CAGSFGLAGGETQYF.